The TCR beta chain described here comes from a study of PD-L1 blockade in urothelial cancer (dated 2017 in TCRdb). Regarding the complete study: Every patient began therapy around 2014 and was given atezolizumab 1,200 mg intravenously every 3 weeks. Whole exome sequencing and RNA sequencing of pretreatment tumors were performed alongside TCR sequencing in the same patients. Durable clinical benefit was achieved by nine patients and was not achieved by 20 patients. Pretreatment tumor samples, along with matched peripheral blood serially collected before and after atezolizumab treatment, were subjected to TCR sequencing. Patients had an ECOG performance status of 0 or 1 and had received between 0 and 3 prior chemotherapy regimens. Blood samples yielded a median of 141,255 T cells and around 83,000 unique TCRs, with median clonality around 0.084. Pretreatment blood TCR-seq was available for under 35 patients, at least one posttreatment blood collection was obtained for some 24 patients, and tumor TCR-seq was available for some 24 patients. Blood samples were analyzed at two time points: 3 weeks after treatment start (second dose) and 6 weeks after treatment start. The study, an exploratory multi-omic analysis, examined somatic, immune and clinical correlates of response to PD-L1 blockade with atezolizumab in urothelial cancer. About 85% of the roughly 29 patients were identified as males with urothelial cancer of bladder origin, and a prior smoking history was reported by 18 of 29 patients. Progression-free survival longer than 6 months counted as durable clinical benefit, and TCR features were additionally tested against both progression-free and overall survival. The investigation overall reported the following: Because the sample size was small (n = 29) and many of the analyses were exploratory, the results are meant to be hypothesis-generating. Improved progression-free and overall survival was associated with having pretreatment peripheral blood TCR clonality below the median. Among patients with durable benefit, tumor-associated TCR clones showed greater expansion in peripheral blood 3 weeks after treatment started (n = 22, p = 0.022).

Synthetic TCR analog templates were spiked into each PCR so that absolute template abundance could be estimated from read counts. TCRbeta CDR3 regions were amplified from genomic DNA with bias-controlled V and J gene primers using the immunoSEQ assay. Sequencing of rearranged TCRbeta segments was performed at approximately 20X coverage. On the authors' methods: Clustering was used to correct sequencing errors, and CDR3s were annotated against IMGT to assign V, D and J genes. Out-of-frame and stop-codon sequences were excluded, and only productive TCRbeta rearrangements were used in downstream analyses. Clonality was computed as one minus Shannon entropy normalized by the log of the number of unique productive sequences. Fisher's exact test with Benjamini-Hochberg correction, at a threshold of adjusted p below 0.01, was used to find clones that differed between time points or between blood and tumor. In its TCRdb copy, this immuneACCESS table keeps in-frame sequences only and misses some clones. Where compared with another copy, unresolved V genes explain less than half of these, and the others have no known cause. That table gives V, J and clone size, and the DNA gave D and trimming. The sample includes tens of thousands of clones, with 85% observed a single time. 13% to 15% of the sample is held by the ten biggest clonotypes.

Interpreted using the paper, the time point label stands for: pretreatment peripheral blood. The cohort included 29 patients with locally advanced or metastatic urothelial carcinoma who were treated at Memorial Sloan Kettering on a trial protocol. Peripheral blood mononuclear cells were collected pretreatment and during treatment, with between 1 and 8 total time points per patient. The Qiagen DNeasy Blood extraction kit was used to purify genomic DNA from total PBMCs and from tumor samples. PBMCs were collected pretreatment and during treatment and were isolated and stored as previously described. This clone was observed once. This receptor's antigen is unknown. Per-base qualities were not stored, and no clone one base away is much larger. The CDR3 goes from the cysteine to the phenylalanine over 15 residues. Solely the CDR3 DNA is kept, with 45 bases framed from the first base. Cut back by 5 bases and 0 bases, the V and J ends lie 11 bases apart. From a lookup of the germline V gene (reference sequence), CDR1 and CDR2 are LNHDA and SQIVND.

This chain is built from TRBV19 and TRBJ1-3; the D gene is perhaps TRBD1, on 5 matching bases. The receptor was derived from a man of 80 years or more with urothelial cancer. Material: PBMCs, obtained around atezolizumab (anti-PD-L1) treatment. The encoded CDR3 is CASSPDSLSGNTIYF. The nucleotide sequence reads TGTGCCAGTAGTCCCGACAGCCTCTCTGGAAACACCATATATTTT.